A single TCR beta chain is shown here with its context. Germline and junction disagree at one end, which may indicate a read error. The data derive from a study of blood T cell repertoires in COVID-19. Study-level background: Both acute and convalescent COVID-19 samples were obtained from the United States, Italy and Spain. In each case, the material was cDNA or gDNA derived from T cells, B-cell-depleted T cells, or PBMCs.

The CDR3 length is 10 residues. From germline, CDR1 is MDHEN and CDR2 SYDVKM. As handled by the study authors: Amplification of reference gene primers was used by the study to estimate nucleated cell counts. Data came from immunoSEQ multiplex PCR; TCRdb stores just in-frame clones and leaves some out. For V, J and clone size, that table is used; D and trimming come from the DNA. The sample carries roughly 63,000 clones, 85% to 90% recorded once. The sample comprised peripheral blood. The chain uses TRBV28 and TRBJ2-7, with D maybe TRBD2 (5 bases). The receptor comes from a man in his sixties with acute or convalescent COVID-19. The CDR3 spells CASSSGITFF. CDR3 DNA sequence: TGTGCCAGCAGTTCCGGGATTACTTTCTTC.